Listed here is a single TCR beta chain. Its specificity is unknown. Primers included in the PCR were 60 Vbeta and 13 Jbeta primers. Method: immunoSEQ multiplex PCR; TCRdb's copy keeps in-frame clones and lacks some. The sample includes about 220,000 clones, more than 75% of them seen just once. These data are taken from a study of cytomegalovirus exposure and HLA in healthy donors. Study results and caveats: Among the most significant clusters, several appeared linked to common viral pathogens in a later analysis.

The sample consisted of PBMCs. The TCR comes from a woman between 40 and 55 years old in good health and CMV-seropositive.

The CDR3 loop reads CASSSQETQYF. The CDR3 region has the DNA TGTGCCAGCAGCTCGCAAGAGACCCAGTACTTC. V is TRBV11-2 and J is TRBJ2-5, with no clear D. The ends were cut back, 4 bases at V and 2 bases at J, with 2 bases in the middle. The CDR3 loop spans 11 amino acids. Germline V lookup: CDR1 SGHAT, CDR2 FQNNGV.